This T cell receptor (beta chain) was found in a study of blood T cell repertoires in COVID-19. Study-wide context: Samples came from the United States, Italy and Spain, spanning acute and convalescent COVID-19.

This CDR3 contains 15 residues. Losses at the gene ends were 1 base for V and 7 bases for J; bases not matched to a gene: 6. In germline, CDR1 is LGHDT, CDR2 YNNKEL (reference sequence). Authors' processing steps: For nucleated cells, counts were estimated from reference gene primer amplification. TCRdb keeps only in-frame clones here, not all; method: immunoSEQ multiplex PCR. That table supplies the V and J calls and clone size; D and trimming were determined from the DNA. The table shows approximately 170,000 clones, with approximately 86% occurring only once. The receptor comes from a woman older than 75 with active or convalescent COVID-19. The material sequenced was peripheral blood. V and J are TRBV3-1 (or the pseudogene TRBV3-2) and TRBJ1-3; 8 nucleotides match TRBD1. CDR3 sequence (DNA): TGTGCCAGCAGCCAAGGGACAGGGAGTGGTAACACCATATATTTT. This encodes CASSQGTGSGNTIYF.